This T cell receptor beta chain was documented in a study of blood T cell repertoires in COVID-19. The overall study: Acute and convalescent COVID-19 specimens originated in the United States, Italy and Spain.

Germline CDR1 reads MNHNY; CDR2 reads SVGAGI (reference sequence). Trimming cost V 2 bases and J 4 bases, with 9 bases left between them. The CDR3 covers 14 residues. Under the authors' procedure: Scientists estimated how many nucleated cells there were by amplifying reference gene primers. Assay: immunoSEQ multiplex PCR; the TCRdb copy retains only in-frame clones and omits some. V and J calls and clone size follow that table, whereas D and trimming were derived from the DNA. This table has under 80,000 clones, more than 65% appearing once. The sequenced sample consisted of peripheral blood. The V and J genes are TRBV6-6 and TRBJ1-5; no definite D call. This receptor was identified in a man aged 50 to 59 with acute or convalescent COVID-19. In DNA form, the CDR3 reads TGTGCCAGCAGTTACACCCGGGGAAATCAGCCCCAGCATTTT. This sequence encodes CASSYTRGNQPQHF.